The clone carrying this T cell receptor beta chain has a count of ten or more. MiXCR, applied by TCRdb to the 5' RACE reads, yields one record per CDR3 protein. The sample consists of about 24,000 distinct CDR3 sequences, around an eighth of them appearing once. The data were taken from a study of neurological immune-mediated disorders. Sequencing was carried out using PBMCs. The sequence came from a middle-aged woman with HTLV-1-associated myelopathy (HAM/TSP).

CDR3 protein: CASSPTVTYEQYF. The CDR3 bases are TGCGCCAGCAGTCCGACAGTAACCTACGAGCAGTACTTC. The chain is built from TRBV5-1 and TRBJ2-7; TRBD1 might be the D (5 bases). Germline CDR1 is SGHRS and CDR2 is YFSETQ. The CDR3 is made up of 13 amino acids. V gave up 5 bases and J gave up 2 bases, with 11 bases separating them.